The entry below describes one T cell receptor (beta chain). This entry is derived from a study of blood T cell repertoires in COVID-19. TCRdb's copy holds only in-frame clones and misses some; the assay was immunoSEQ multiplex PCR. The data show roughly 140,000 clones, around four fifths seen once. Material for sequencing was peripheral blood. The sequence came from a human donor in a cohort sampled during active COVID-19.

CDR3 DNA: TGTGCCAGCAGCTTAGATGCCGTTGGAGCGAAGCAGTTCTTC. Protein: CASSLDAVGAKQFF. The chain employs TRBV7-6 and TRBJ2-1; D is unclear. CDR3 length: 14 amino acids. CDR1 is SGHVS and CDR2 is FNYEAQ in the germline V gene. The V end lost 1 base, the J end lost 11 bases, and 15 bases lay between the germline ends.